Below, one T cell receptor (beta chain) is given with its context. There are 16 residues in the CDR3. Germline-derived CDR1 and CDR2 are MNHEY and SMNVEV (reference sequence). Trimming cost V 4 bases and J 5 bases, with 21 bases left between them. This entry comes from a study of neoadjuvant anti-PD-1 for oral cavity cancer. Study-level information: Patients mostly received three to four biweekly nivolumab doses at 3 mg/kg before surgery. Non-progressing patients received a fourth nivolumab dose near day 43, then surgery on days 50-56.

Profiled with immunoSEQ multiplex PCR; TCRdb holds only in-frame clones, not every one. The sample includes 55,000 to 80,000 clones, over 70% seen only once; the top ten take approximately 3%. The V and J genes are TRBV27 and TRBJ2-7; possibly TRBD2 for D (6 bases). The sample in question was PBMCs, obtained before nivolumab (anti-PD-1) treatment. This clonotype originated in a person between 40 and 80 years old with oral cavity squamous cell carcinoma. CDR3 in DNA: TGTGCCAGCAGTTCCCCTCATCCGGAGGGGCTGGACGAGCAGTACTTC. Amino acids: CASSSPHPEGLDEQYF.